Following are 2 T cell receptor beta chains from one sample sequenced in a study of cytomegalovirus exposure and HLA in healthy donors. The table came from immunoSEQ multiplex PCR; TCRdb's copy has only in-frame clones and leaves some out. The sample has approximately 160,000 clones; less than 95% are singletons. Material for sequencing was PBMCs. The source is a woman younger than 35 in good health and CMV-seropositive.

The CDR3 here is CASKGARGRNSPLHF. The CDR3 bases are TGTGCCAGCAAGGGCGCTAGGGGTAGGAATTCACCCCTCCACTTT. V usage is TRBV27 and J usage is TRBJ1-6; D may be TRBD1 (5 bases). Germline V gene lookup returns CDR1 MNHEY and CDR2 SMNVEV (reference sequence). Trimming pared 7 bases from V and 7 bases from J, leaving 17 bases between. CDR3 length: 15 amino acids.

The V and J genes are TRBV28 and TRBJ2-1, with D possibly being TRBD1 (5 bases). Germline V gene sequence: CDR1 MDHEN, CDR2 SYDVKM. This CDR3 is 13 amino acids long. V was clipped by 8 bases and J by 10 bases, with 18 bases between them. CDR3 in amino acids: CASHSLGPTEQFF. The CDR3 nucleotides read TGTGCCAGCCACTCCCTGGGGCCAACCGAGCAGTTCTTC.